This is a list of T cell receptor beta chains from one sample in a study of blood T cell repertoires in COVID-19. Only in-frame clones appear in the TCRdb table, and some are missing; sequencing was by immunoSEQ multiplex PCR. The sample lists about 270,000 clones; 86% were seen once. Sequenced material: PBMCs or T cells enriched from blood (not recorded which). These receptors all stem from a young woman who had recovered from COVID-19. CDR3s include the opening cysteine and the closing phenylalanine or tryptophan. Each record gives: D gene, V gene, clone size, J gene, CDR3 protein, CDR3 DNA. D genes are given only for firm matches. Expanded clones get a size class; other rows say once, few or many, or leave the size out.

d_call: NA; v_call: TRBV2; clone_size: NA; j_call: TRBJ1-1; cdr3_aa: CASTPGRVHTEAFF; cdr3_nt: TGTGCCAGCACCCCGGGGAGGGTGCACACTGAAGCTTTCTTT
d_call: TRBD1; v_call: TRBV24-1; clone_size: NA; j_call: TRBJ2-3; cdr3_aa: CATSRDRGRADTQYF; cdr3_nt: TGTGCCACCAGTCGGGACAGGGGGCGCGCAGATACGCAGTATTTT
d_call: TRBD1; v_call: TRBV7-2; clone_size: NA; j_call: TRBJ2-5; cdr3_aa: CASSLGTGEETQYF; cdr3_nt: TGTGCCAGCAGCTTAGGGACAGGGGAGGAGACCCAGTACTTC
d_call: NA; v_call: TRBV2; clone_size: NA; j_call: TRBJ2-7; cdr3_aa: CASSGGAGSYEQYF; cdr3_nt: TGTGCCAGCAGCGGAGGAGCTGGAAGCTACGAGCAGTACTTC
d_call: NA; v_call: TRBV7-9; clone_size: NA; j_call: TRBJ2-3; cdr3_aa: CASSSTGTSTDTQYF; cdr3_nt: TGTGCCAGCAGCTCCACCGGGACTAGCACAGATACGCAGTATTTT
d_call: NA; v_call: TRBV27; clone_size: NA; j_call: TRBJ1-2; cdr3_aa: CATREGFYGYTF; cdr3_nt: TGTGCCACTAGGGAGGGGTTCTATGGCTACACCTTC
d_call: TRBD2; v_call: TRBV7-9; clone_size: NA; j_call: TRBJ2-1; cdr3_aa: CASSTALSGGYNEQFF; cdr3_nt: TGTGCCAGCAGCACAGCGCTTAGCGGGGGCTACAATGAGCAGTTCTTC
d_call: NA; v_call: TRBV6-5; clone_size: NA; j_call: TRBJ2-7; cdr3_aa: CASSRSRGEQYF; cdr3_nt: TGTGCCAGCAGTCGGAGTCGTGGCGAGCAGTACTTC
d_call: TRBD1; v_call: TRBV11-2; clone_size: NA; j_call: TRBJ2-4; cdr3_aa: CASSLGTANIQYF; cdr3_nt: TGTGCCAGCAGCCTTGGGACAGCAAACATTCAGTACTTC
d_call: NA; v_call: TRBV7-6; clone_size: NA; j_call: TRBJ2-5; cdr3_aa: CASSLEAGAPETQYF; cdr3_nt: TGTGCCAGCAGCTTAGAGGCGGGCGCCCCAGAGACCCAGTACTTC
d_call: NA; v_call: TRBV7-9; clone_size: NA; j_call: TRBJ1-4; cdr3_aa: CASSLGLQGILFF; cdr3_nt: TGTGCCAGCAGCTTAGGGTTGCAGGGTATCCTGTTTTTT
d_call: NA; v_call: TRBV10-3; clone_size: few; j_call: TRBJ1-1; cdr3_aa: CAISESGRGTEAFF; cdr3_nt: TGTGCCATCAGTGAGTCCGGCAGGGGAACTGAAGCTTTCTTT
d_call: TRBD1; v_call: TRBV7-9; clone_size: NA; j_call: TRBJ2-7; cdr3_aa: CASSPQTGVPYEQYF; cdr3_nt: TGTGCCAGCAGCCCCCAGACAGGGGTTCCCTACGAGCAGTACTTC
d_call: TRBD2; v_call: TRBV11-2; clone_size: NA; j_call: TRBJ2-3; cdr3_aa: CASSLDGSGGSTDTQYF; cdr3_nt: TGTGCCAGCAGCTTAGATGGGTCGGGAGGGTCCACAGATACGCAGTATTTT
d_call: NA; v_call: TRBV19; clone_size: NA; j_call: TRBJ2-1; cdr3_aa: CASSIVEGSSVYNEQFF; cdr3_nt: TGTGCCAGTAGTATAGTTGAGGGTTCCTCTGTCTACAATGAGCAGTTCTTC
d_call: NA; v_call: TRBV19; clone_size: NA; j_call: TRBJ1-2; cdr3_aa: CARDRLCGYTF; cdr3_nt: TGTGCCAGGGACAGACTATGTGGCTACACCTTC
d_call: TRBD1; v_call: TRBV4-1; clone_size: NA; j_call: TRBJ1-1; cdr3_aa: CASSRDRVTNEAFF; cdr3_nt: TGCGCCAGCAGCCGAGACAGGGTAACGAATGAAGCTTTCTTT
d_call: TRBD2; v_call: TRBV30; clone_size: NA; j_call: TRBJ2-5; cdr3_aa: CAWSVLARGTSGGVLPETQYF; cdr3_nt: TGTGCCTGGAGTGTATTAGCCCGGGGGACTAGCGGGGGCGTCCTACCAGAGACCCAGTACTTC
d_call: NA; v_call: TRBV19; clone_size: NA; j_call: TRBJ1-6; cdr3_aa: CASSITGEYNSPLHF; cdr3_nt: TGTGCCAGTAGTATAACCGGAGAGTATAATTCACCCCTCCACTTT
d_call: TRBD1; v_call: TRBV4-3; clone_size: few; j_call: TRBJ2-2; cdr3_aa: CASSQMTGVGTGELFF; cdr3_nt: TGCGCCAGCAGCCAAATGACAGGGGTGGGCACCGGGGAGCTGTTTTTT
d_call: NA; v_call: TRBV7-2; clone_size: NA; j_call: TRBJ1-6; cdr3_aa: CASSGRDGNRNSPLHF; cdr3_nt: TGTGCCAGCAGCGGGAGGGACGGGAACAGGAATTCACCCCTCCACTTT
d_call: NA; v_call: TRBV15; clone_size: NA; j_call: TRBJ1-6; cdr3_aa: CATSRDPPDSYNSPLHF; cdr3_nt: TGTGCCACCAGCAGAGACCCCCCAGACAGCTATAATTCACCCCTCCACTTT
d_call: NA; v_call: TRBV12-2; clone_size: NA; j_call: TRBJ2-1; cdr3_aa: CASRLAGLPNTLWNEQFF; cdr3_nt: TGTGCAAGTCGCTTAGCGGGACTACCCAATACTCTCTGGAATGAGCAGTTCTTC
d_call: NA; v_call: TRBV9; clone_size: NA; j_call: TRBJ2-1; cdr3_aa: CASSVGGGGFYNEQFF; cdr3_nt: TGTGCCAGCAGCGTAGGAGGAGGGGGCTTCTACAATGAGCAGTTCTTC
d_call: TRBD2; v_call: TRBV30; clone_size: NA; j_call: TRBJ2-1; cdr3_aa: CAWSVSGGRYNEQFF; cdr3_nt: TGTGCCTGGAGTGTTAGCGGGGGGCGCTACAATGAGCAGTTCTTC
d_call: TRBD1; v_call: TRBV5-6; clone_size: NA; j_call: TRBJ2-3; cdr3_aa: CASTIRQGESGTDTQYF; cdr3_nt: TGTGCCAGCACCATTCGACAGGGCGAATCGGGCACAGATACGCAGTATTTT
d_call: TRBD1; v_call: TRBV19; clone_size: NA; j_call: TRBJ2-1; cdr3_aa: CASRPGGQGSYNEQFF; cdr3_nt: TGTGCCAGTAGGCCCGGGGGACAGGGGTCCTACAATGAGCAGTTCTTC
d_call: NA; v_call: TRBV3-1/TRBV3-2; clone_size: NA; j_call: TRBJ2-1; cdr3_aa: CASSQERRDGWDNEQFF; cdr3_nt: TGTGCCAGCAGCCAAGAACGGCGGGACGGATGGGACAATGAGCAGTTCTTC
d_call: NA; v_call: TRBV28; clone_size: NA; j_call: TRBJ1-5; cdr3_aa: CASSLPGPQHF; cdr3_nt: TGTGCCAGCAGTTTACCCGGGCCCCAGCATTTT
d_call: TRBD2; v_call: TRBV6-4; clone_size: few; j_call: TRBJ2-1; cdr3_aa: CASSNSGGDYNEQFF; cdr3_nt: TGTGCCAGCAGTAACAGCGGGGGGGACTACAATGAGCAGTTCTTC
d_call: NA; v_call: TRBV6-2/TRBV6-3; clone_size: NA; j_call: TRBJ1-2; cdr3_aa: CASSYSNQYGYTF; cdr3_nt: TGTGCCAGCAGTTACTCGAATCAGTATGGCTACACCTTC
d_call: TRBD1; v_call: TRBV9; clone_size: NA; j_call: TRBJ2-7; cdr3_aa: CASSVDYRGGYEQYF; cdr3_nt: TGTGCCAGCAGCGTAGACTACAGGGGCGGGTACGAGCAGTACTTC
d_call: TRBD2; v_call: TRBV19; clone_size: few; j_call: TRBJ2-7; cdr3_aa: CASSIVAGGQEQYF; cdr3_nt: TGTGCCAGTAGTATAGTAGCGGGAGGACAAGAGCAGTACTTC
d_call: TRBD2; v_call: TRBV7-2; clone_size: NA; j_call: TRBJ2-3; cdr3_aa: CASSLTLAGGSTDTQYF; cdr3_nt: TGTGCCAGCAGCTTAACCTTAGCGGGAGGGAGCACAGATACGCAGTATTTT
d_call: NA; v_call: TRBV11-3; clone_size: NA; j_call: TRBJ1-1; cdr3_aa: CASSLEGPNTEAFF; cdr3_nt: TGTGCCAGCAGCCTTGAGGGCCCGAACACTGAAGCTTTCTTT
d_call: NA; v_call: TRBV30; clone_size: NA; j_call: TRBJ1-4; cdr3_aa: CAWSRTAADNEKLFF; cdr3_nt: TGTGCCTGGAGTCGGACAGCCGCAGATAATGAAAAACTGTTTTTT
d_call: TRBD2; v_call: TRBV24-1; clone_size: NA; j_call: TRBJ2-3; cdr3_aa: CATSDSFRGADTQYF; cdr3_nt: TGTGCCACCAGTGATTCCTTCCGGGGGGCAGATACGCAGTATTTT
d_call: NA; v_call: TRBV4-1; clone_size: NA; j_call: TRBJ2-1; cdr3_aa: CASSQDRGSYNEQFF; cdr3_nt: TGCGCCAGCAGCCAAGACAGGGGATCCTACAATGAGCAGTTCTTC
d_call: NA; v_call: TRBV5-4; clone_size: NA; j_call: TRBJ1-2; cdr3_aa: CASSLDPRNYGYTF; cdr3_nt: TGTGCCAGCAGCTTGGATCCGAGAAACTATGGCTACACCTTC
d_call: NA; v_call: TRBV21-1; clone_size: NA; j_call: TRBJ2-7; cdr3_aa: CASSTFRRTSGYCFSYEQYF; cdr3_nt: TGTGCCAGCAGCACCTTTCGCAGGACTAGCGGTTACTGCTTCTCCTACGAGCAGTACTTC
d_call: NA; v_call: TRBV6-5; clone_size: NA; j_call: TRBJ2-7; cdr3_aa: CASSGGSYEQYF; cdr3_nt: TGTGCCAGCAGCGGGGGTTCCTACGAGCAGTACTTC
d_call: NA; v_call: TRBV19; clone_size: few; j_call: TRBJ2-7; cdr3_aa: CASTREDSSSYEQYF; cdr3_nt: TGTGCCAGTACTAGAGAAGACAGTAGCTCCTACGAGCAGTACTTC